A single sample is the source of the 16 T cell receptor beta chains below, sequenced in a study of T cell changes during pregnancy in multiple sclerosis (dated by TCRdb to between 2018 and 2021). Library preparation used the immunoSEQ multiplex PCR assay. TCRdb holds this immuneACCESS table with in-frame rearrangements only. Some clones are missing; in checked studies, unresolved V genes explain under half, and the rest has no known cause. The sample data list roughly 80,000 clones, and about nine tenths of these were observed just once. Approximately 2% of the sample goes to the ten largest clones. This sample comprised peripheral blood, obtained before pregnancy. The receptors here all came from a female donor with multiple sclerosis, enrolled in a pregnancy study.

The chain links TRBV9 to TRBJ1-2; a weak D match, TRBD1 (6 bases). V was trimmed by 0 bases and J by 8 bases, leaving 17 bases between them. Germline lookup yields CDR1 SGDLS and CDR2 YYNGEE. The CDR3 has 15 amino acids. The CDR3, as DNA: TGTGCCAGCAGCGTAGCAGGGGAATCAACGGGAGGCTACACCTTC. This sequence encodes CASSVAGESTGGYTF.

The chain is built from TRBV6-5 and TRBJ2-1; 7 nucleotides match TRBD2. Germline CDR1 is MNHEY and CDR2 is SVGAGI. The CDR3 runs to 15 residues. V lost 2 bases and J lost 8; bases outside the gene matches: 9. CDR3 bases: TGTGCCAGCAGTTACGAACCCCGGGGGAGGGATGAGCAGTTCTTC. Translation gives CASSYEPRGRDEQFF.

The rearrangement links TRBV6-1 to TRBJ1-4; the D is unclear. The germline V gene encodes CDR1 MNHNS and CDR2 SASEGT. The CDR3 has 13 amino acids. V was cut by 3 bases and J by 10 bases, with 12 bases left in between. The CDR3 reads CASSDTPPGKLFF. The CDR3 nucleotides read TGTGCCAGCAGTGATACCCCTCCAGGAAAACTGTTTTTT.

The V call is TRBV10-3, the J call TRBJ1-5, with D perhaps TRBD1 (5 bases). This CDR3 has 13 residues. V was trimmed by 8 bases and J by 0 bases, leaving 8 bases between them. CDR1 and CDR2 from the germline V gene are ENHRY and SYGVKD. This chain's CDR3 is CAIGADSNQPQHF. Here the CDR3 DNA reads TGTGCCATCGGGGCGGATAGCAATCAGCCCCAGCATTTT.

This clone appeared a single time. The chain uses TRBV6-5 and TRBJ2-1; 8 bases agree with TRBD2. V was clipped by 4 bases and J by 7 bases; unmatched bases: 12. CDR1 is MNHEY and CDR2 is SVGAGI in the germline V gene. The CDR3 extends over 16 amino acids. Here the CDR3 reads CASSSWGARGENEQFF. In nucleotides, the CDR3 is TGTGCCAGCAGTTCCTGGGGAGCGCGGGGGGAGAATGAGCAGTTCTTC.

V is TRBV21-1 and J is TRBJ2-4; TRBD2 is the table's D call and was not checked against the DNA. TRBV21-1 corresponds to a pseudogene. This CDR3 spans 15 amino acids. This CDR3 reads CASSKDKGPGDIQYF. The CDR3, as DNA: TGTGCCAGCAGCAAAGATAAGGGCCCGGGGGACATTCAGTACTTC.

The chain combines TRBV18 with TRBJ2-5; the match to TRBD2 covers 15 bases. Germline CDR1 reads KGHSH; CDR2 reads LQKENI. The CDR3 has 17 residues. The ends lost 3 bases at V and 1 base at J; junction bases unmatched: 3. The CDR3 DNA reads TGTGCCAGCTCACCCGGACTAGCGGGGGGGATCCAAGAGACCCAGTACTTC. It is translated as CASSPGLAGGIQETQYF. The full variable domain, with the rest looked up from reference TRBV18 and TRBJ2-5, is NAGVMQNPRHLVRRRGQEARLRCSPMKGHSHVYWYRQLPEEGLKFMVYLQKENIIDESGMPKERFSAEFPKEGPSILRIQQVVRGDSAAYFCASSPGLAGGIQETQYFGPGTRLLVL.

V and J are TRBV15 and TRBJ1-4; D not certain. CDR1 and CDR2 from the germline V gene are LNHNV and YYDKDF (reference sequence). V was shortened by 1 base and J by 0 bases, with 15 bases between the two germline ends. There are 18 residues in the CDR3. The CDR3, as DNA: TGTGCCACCAGCAGAGGGGCCCCTCAGGATGCAACTAATGAAAAACTGTTTTTT. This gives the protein CATSRGAPQDATNEKLFF.

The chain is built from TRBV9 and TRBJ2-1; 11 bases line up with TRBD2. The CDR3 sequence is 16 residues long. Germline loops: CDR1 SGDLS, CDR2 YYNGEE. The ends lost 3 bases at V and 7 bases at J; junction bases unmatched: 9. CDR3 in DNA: TGTGCCAGCAGCGGCTATAGCGGGGGGGCAGCAAATGAGCAGTTCTTC. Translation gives CASSGYSGGAANEQFF.

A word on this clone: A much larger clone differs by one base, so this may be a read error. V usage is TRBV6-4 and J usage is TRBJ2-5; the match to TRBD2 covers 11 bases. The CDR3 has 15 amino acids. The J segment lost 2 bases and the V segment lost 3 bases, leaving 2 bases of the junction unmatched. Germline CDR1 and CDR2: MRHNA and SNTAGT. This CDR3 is CASSEVAGGQETQYF. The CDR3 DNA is TGTGCCAGCAGTGAAGTAGCGGGGGGGCAAGAGACCCAGTACTTC.

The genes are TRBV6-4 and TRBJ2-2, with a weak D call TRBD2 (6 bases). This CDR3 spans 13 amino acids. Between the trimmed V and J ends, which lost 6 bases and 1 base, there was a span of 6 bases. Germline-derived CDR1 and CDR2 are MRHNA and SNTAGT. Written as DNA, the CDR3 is TGTGCCAGCAGCGGGGGGAACACCGGGGAGCTGTTTTTT. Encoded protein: CASSGGNTGELFF.

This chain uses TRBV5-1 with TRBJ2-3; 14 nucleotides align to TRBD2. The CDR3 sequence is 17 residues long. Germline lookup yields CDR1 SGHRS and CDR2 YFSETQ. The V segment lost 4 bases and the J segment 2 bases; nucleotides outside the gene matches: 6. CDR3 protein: CASSPGTSGGYTDTQYF. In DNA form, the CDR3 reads TGCGCCAGCAGCCCAGGGACTAGCGGGGGTTACACAGATACGCAGTATTTT.

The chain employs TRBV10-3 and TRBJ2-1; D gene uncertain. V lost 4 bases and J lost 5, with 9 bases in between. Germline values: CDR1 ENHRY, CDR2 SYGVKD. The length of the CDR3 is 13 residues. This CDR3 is CAISVGQNNEQFF. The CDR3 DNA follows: TGTGCCATCAGTGTTGGCCAGAACAATGAGCAGTTCTTC.

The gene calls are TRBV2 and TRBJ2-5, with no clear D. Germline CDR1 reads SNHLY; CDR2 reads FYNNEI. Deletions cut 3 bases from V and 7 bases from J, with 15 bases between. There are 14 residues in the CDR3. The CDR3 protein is CASSDRPTRSTQYF. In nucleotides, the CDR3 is TGTGCCAGCAGTGATAGGCCGACTCGCTCGACCCAGTACTTC.

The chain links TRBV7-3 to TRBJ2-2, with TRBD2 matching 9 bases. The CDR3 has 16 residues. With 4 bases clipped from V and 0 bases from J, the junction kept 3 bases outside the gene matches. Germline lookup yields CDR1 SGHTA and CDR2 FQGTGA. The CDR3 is CASSSIAGANTGELFF. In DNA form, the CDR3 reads TGTGCCAGCAGCTCGATAGCGGGGGCGAACACCGGGGAGCTGTTTTTT. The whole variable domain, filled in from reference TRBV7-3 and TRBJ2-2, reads GAGVSQTPSNKVTEKGKYVELRCDPISGHTALYWYRQSLGQGPEFLIYFQGTGAADDSGLPNDRFFAVRPEGSVSTLKIQRTERGDSAVYLCASSSIAGANTGELFFGEGSRLTVL.

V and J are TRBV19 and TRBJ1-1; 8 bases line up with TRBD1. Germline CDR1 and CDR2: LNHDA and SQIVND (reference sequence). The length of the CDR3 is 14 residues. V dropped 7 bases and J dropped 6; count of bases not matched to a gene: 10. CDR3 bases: TGTGCCAGTAACTTTGGACAGGGAGGAGCTGAAGCTTTCTTT. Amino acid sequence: CASNFGQGGAEAFF.